The 15 T cell receptor beta chains presented below share a single source sample, sequenced in a study of T-cell memory formation after mild COVID-19. One entry per CDR3 protein results from TCRdb running MiXCR on the 5' RACE reads. The sample yields 200,000 to 300,000 distinct CDR3 sequences, roughly a sixth seen once. The specimen was PBMCs or a T cell subset sorted from them (not recorded which). These receptors all come from a man aged 18 to 29 who had mild COVID-19 (a few samples of this study predate the infection). Cell type and time point are not known.

This chain connects TRBV6-5 to TRBJ2-7; D gene ambiguous. The germline gives CDR1 MNHEY, CDR2 SVGAGI. The CDR3 runs to 13 residues. Trimming took 2 bases from V and 3 from J, leaving 8 bases between them. CDR3 protein: CASSYGGIYEQYF. In DNA form, the CDR3 reads TGTGCCAGCAGTTACGGCGGTATCTACGAGCAGTACTTC.

In this sample, this clonotype turned up many times. The chain joins TRBV6-1 to TRBJ2-2; D gene unclear. Germline V CDR1 and CDR2: MNHNS, SASEGT. This CDR3 comprises 14 residues. V was shortened by 9 bases and J by 5 bases, with 16 bases between the two germline ends. CDR3 sequence: CASQTGGGTGELFF. CDR3 in DNA: TGTGCCAGTCAGACGGGCGGCGGTACCGGGGAGCTGTTTTTT.

This chain uses TRBV10-3 with TRBJ1-1; 10 nucleotides line up with TRBD1. The V gene end was trimmed by 1 base and the J gene end by 5 bases; junction bases not matched to a gene: 4. Germline CDR1 ENHRY, CDR2 SYGVKD. The CDR3 has 15 amino acids. CDR3 loop: CAISEWTGGRTEAFF. In DNA form, the CDR3 reads TGTGCCATCAGTGAGTGGACAGGGGGTAGGACTGAAGCTTTCTTT.

The chain carries TRBV6-2 or TRBV6-3 and TRBJ1-6; D might be TRBD1 (5 bases). Germline CDR1 reads MNHEY; CDR2 reads SVGEGT. V gave up 7 bases and J gave up 7 bases, with 17 bases separating them. This CDR3 contains 15 residues. CDR3 sequence: CASTTGGLGNSPLHF. The CDR3 coding sequence is TGTGCCAGCACCACAGGAGGGCTCGGAAATTCACCCCTCCACTTT.

The rearrangement joins TRBV24-1 to TRBJ1-4; 11 positions match TRBD1. This CDR3 comprises 17 residues. Germline V CDR1 and CDR2: KGHDR, SFDVKD. V dropped 4 bases and J dropped 2; count of bases not matched to a gene: 5. The CDR3 nucleotides read TGTGCCACCAGTGACCGGGACAGGGGGATCACTAATGAAAAACTGTTTTTT. Protein product: CATSDRDRGITNEKLFF.

This clonotype was counted many times. The gene calls are TRBV12-3 or TRBV12-4 and TRBJ2-5; weak D call: TRBD2 (6 bases). The CDR3 length is 14 residues. The germline V and J ends were trimmed by 7 bases and 7 bases, with 19 bases remaining between them. The CDR3 DNA is TGTGCCAGCACCCTCCGCGGGACCAAAGGGACCCAGTACTTC. Protein: CASTLRGTKGTQYF.

The rearrangement joins TRBV6-2 or TRBV6-3 to TRBJ1-5, with D unclear. Trimming stripped 2 bases from V and 0 bases from J, with 14 bases between. Germline V gene sequence: CDR1 MNHEY, CDR2 SVGEGT. The CDR3 has 17 residues. The CDR3 protein is CASSYPGSTYSNQPQHF. DNA for the CDR3: TGTGCCAGCAGTTACCCGGGCAGCACATATAGCAATCAGCCCCAGCATTTT.

There are many counts of this clonotype. The rearrangement joins TRBV5-1 to TRBJ2-6; tentative D call: TRBD2 (6 bases). V gave up 0 bases and J gave up 2 bases, with 9 bases separating them. CDR3 length: 16 residues. Germline CDR1 is SGHRS and CDR2 is YFSETQ. CDR3 protein: CASSLEGTAGANVLTF. Here the CDR3 DNA reads TGCGCCAGCAGCTTGGAAGGGACTGCTGGGGCCAACGTCCTGACTTTC.

This clonotype was seen a few times. As DNA, the CDR3 is TGTGCCAGCAGGGACGACGGGGAAAAACTGTTTTTT. Its translation is CASRDDGEKLFF. V is TRBV7-9 and J is TRBJ1-4; the D is unclear. The germline CDR1 and CDR2 sequences are SEHNR and FQNEAQ (reference sequence). The CDR3 length is 12 residues. V lost 6 bases and J lost 8, with 10 bases in between.

In this sample, this clonotype turned up many times. The J gene is TRBJ2-1, the V gene TRBV2; tentative D call: TRBD1 (5 bases). Germline loops: CDR1 SNHLY, CDR2 FYNNEI. With 2 bases removed from V and 5 bases from J, the gap between germline ends came to 13 bases. The CDR3 contains 15 residues. CDR3 in DNA: TGTGCCAGCAGTGAATACCGACAGTTAAACAATGAGCAGTTCTTC. Protein sequence: CASSEYRQLNNEQFF.

The V call is TRBV15, the J call TRBJ2-2; D unclear. Looked up from germline, CDR1 is LNHNV and CDR2 is YYDKDF (reference sequence). The V and J ends lost 5 bases and 6 bases respectively, with 19 bases between them. The CDR3 runs to 16 residues. The CDR3 spells CATSAPEPKTAGELFF. CDR3 DNA sequence: TGTGCCACCAGCGCCCCGGAACCAAAGACGGCCGGGGAGCTGTTTTTT. The whole variable domain, filled in from reference TRBV15 and TRBJ2-2, reads DAMVIQNPRYQVTQFGKPVTLSCSQTLNHNVMYWYQQKSSQAPKLLFHYYDKDFNNEADTPDNFQSRRPNTSFCFLDIRSPGLGDTAMYLCATSAPEPKTAGELFFGEGSRLTVL.

V gene TRBV5-1 combines with J gene TRBJ1-1, with D unresolved. Germline values: CDR1 SGHRS, CDR2 YFSETQ. The CDR3 sequence is 14 residues long. Trimming took 3 bases from V and 1 from J, leaving 10 bases between them. The CDR3 loop is CASSSLTQNTEAFF. The CDR3 nucleotides read TGCGCCAGCAGCTCTCTAACTCAGAACACTGAAGCTTTCTTT.

This chain connects TRBV7-8 to TRBJ1-5; tentative D call: TRBD1 (5 bases). V lost 7 bases, J lost 5 bases, and 12 bases lay in between. Germline V CDR1 and CDR2: SGHVS, FQNEAQ. The CDR3 loop spans 13 amino acids. The CDR3 sequence is CASNPGLDQPQHF. CDR3 coding DNA: TGTGCCAGCAACCCGGGACTCGATCAGCCCCAGCATTTT.

CDR3 amino acids: CASSFGGGAQPQHF. CDR3 DNA sequence: TGTGCCAGCAGTTTCGGTGGGGGCGCGCAGCCCCAGCATTTT. The chain carries TRBV12-3 or TRBV12-4 and TRBJ1-5; a weak D match, TRBD1 (6 bases). The CDR3 covers 14 residues. The V end was cut by 3 bases, the J end by 7 bases, with 13 bases between.

The V and J genes are TRBV6-5 and TRBJ1-6, with D unclear. The germline CDR1 and CDR2 sequences are MNHEY and SVGAGI. CDR3 length: 15 residues. The ends were cut back, 4 bases at V and 10 bases at J, with 17 bases in the middle. The CDR3 bases are TGTGCCAGCAGTTCTCCGAGAGGTAGTAGATCACCCCTCCACTTT. It codes for CASSSPRGSRSPLHF.